This T cell receptor (beta chain) was profiled in a study of T cell repertoires in cytomegalovirus infection. About the study: CMV infection plus the matching HLA type was flagged by public TCR beta signatures.

This clonotype showed up just a few times. The antigen remains undetermined. CDR1 and CDR2 (germline): MNHNS, SASEGT. CDR3 length: 17 amino acids. Trimming removed 8 bases at V and 3 bases at J, with 22 bases between. From the reads, TCRdb called clonotypes with MiXCR, one entry per CDR3 protein. The sample includes approximately 290,000 distinct CDR3 sequences, about 26% seen only once; the top ten take about 15%. Study-wide results and limits: The cumulative frequency of public TCR beta families distinguished individuals who carried CMV together with the relevant HLA. The ex vivo response was dominated by HLA-C-restricted CMV-specific TCR beta clonotypes.

The specimen sequenced was PBMCs. This receptor was obtained from a human donor in good health (CMV status not recorded). Some clones in this sample may be carry-over from other donors' samples. This chain joins TRBV6-1 and TRBJ2-2; the D is unclear. The CDR3 region has the DNA TGTGCCAGCCAGAATGAGTTCCGCGGCTCCTACACCGGGGAGCTGTTTTTT. It codes for CASQNEFRGSYTGELFF.